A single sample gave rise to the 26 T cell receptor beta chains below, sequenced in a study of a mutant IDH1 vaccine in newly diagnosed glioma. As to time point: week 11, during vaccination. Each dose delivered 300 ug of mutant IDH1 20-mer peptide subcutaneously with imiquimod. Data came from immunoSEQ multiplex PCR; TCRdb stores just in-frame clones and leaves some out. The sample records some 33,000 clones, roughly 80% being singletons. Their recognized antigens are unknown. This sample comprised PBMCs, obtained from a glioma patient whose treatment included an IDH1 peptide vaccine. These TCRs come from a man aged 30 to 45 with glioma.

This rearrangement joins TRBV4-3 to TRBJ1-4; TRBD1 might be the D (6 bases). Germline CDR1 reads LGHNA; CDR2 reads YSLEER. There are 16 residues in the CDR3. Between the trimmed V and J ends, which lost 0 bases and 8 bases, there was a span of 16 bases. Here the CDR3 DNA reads TGCGCCAGCAGCCAAGATTGGGAACAGGGTGCCGAAAAACTGTTTTTT. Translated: CASSQDWEQGAEKLFF.

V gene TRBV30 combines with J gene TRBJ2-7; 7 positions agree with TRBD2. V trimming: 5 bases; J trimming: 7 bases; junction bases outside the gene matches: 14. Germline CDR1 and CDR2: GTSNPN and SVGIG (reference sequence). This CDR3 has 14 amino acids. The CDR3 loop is CAWDIVGRAGEQYF. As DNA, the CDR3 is TGTGCCTGGGATATCGTGGGGAGGGCGGGGGAGCAGTACTTC.

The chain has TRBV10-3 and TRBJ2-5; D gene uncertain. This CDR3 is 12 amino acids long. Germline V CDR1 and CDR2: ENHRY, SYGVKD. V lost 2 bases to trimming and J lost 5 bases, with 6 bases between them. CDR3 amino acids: CAISEADETQYF. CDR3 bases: TGTGCCATCAGTGAGGCGGACGAGACCCAGTACTTC.

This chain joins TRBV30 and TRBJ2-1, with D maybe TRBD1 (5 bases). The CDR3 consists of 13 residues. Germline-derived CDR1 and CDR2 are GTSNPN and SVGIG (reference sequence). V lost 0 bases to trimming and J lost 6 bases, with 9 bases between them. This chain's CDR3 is CAWSVGEGNEQFF. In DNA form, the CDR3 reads TGTGCCTGGAGTGTAGGGGAAGGCAATGAGCAGTTCTTC.

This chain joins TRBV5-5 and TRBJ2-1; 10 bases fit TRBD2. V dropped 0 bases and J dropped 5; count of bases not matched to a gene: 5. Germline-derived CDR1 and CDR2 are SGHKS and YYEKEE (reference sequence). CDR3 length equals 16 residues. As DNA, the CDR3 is TGTGCCAGCAGCTTGGCTCTAGCGGGAGCTAACAATGAGCAGTTCTTC. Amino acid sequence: CASSLALAGANNEQFF.

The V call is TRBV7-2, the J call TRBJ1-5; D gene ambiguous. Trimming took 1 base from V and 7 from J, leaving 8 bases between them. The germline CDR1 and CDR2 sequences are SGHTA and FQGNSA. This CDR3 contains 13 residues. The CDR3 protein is CASSLGPQQPQHF. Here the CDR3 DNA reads TGTGCCAGCAGCTTAGGTCCGCAGCAGCCCCAGCATTTT.

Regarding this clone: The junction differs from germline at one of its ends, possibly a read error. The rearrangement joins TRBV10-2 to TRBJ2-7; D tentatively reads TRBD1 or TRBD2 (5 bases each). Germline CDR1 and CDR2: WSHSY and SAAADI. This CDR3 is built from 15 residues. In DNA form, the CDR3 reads TGCGCCAGCAGTGATTTGGCCGGGACGACCATCGGGGCGCACTTC. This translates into CASSDLAGTTIGAHF.

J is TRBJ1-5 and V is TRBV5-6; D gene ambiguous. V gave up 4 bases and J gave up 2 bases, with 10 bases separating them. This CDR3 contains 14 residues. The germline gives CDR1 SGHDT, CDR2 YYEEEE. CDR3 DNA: TGTGCCAGCAGCCAAGGACGAGGCAATCAGCCCCAGCATTTT. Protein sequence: CASSQGRGNQPQHF.

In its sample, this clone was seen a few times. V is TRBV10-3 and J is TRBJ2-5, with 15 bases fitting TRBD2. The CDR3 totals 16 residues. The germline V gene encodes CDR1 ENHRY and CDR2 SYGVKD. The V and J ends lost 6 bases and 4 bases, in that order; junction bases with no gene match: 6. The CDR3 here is CAIRGTSGGLTETQYF. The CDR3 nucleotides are TGTGCCATCAGAGGGACTAGCGGGGGGCTTACAGAGACCCAGTACTTC.

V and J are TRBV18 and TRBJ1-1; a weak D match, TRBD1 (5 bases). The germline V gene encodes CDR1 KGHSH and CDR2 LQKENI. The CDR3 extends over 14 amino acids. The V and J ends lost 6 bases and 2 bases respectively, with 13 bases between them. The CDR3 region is CASSTMGGNTEAFF. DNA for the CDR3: TGTGCCAGCTCTACGATGGGGGGAAACACTGAAGCTTTCTTT.

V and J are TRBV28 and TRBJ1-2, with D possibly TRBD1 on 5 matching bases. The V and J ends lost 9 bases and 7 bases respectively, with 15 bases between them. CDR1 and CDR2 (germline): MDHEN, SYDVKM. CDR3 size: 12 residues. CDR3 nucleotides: TGTGCCAGTCGTTCGGGGGGGGGTGGCTACACCTTC. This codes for CASRSGGGGYTF.

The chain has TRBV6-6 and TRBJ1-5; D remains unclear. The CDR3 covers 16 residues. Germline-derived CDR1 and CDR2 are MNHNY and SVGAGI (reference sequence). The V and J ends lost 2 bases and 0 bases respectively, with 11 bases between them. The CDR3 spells CASSYGGTASNQPQHF. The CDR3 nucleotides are TGTGCCAGCAGTTACGGTGGAACAGCTAGCAATCAGCCCCAGCATTTT.

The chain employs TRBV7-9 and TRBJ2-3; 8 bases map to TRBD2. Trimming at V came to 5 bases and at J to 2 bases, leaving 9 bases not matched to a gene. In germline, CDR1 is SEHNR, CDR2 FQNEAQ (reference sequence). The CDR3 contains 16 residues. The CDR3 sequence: CASSTIAGLLTDTQYF. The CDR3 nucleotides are TGTGCCAGCAGCACCATAGCGGGATTACTCACAGATACGCAGTATTTT.

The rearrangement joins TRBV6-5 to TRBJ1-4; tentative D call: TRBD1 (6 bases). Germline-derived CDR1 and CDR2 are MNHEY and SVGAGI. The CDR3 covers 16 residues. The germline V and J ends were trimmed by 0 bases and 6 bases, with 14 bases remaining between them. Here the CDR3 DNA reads TGTGCCAGCAGTTACTCGGGACACGCCTCCGATGAAAAACTGTTTTTT. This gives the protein CASSYSGHASDEKLFF.

CDR3 amino acids: CASSLWGQVDEKLFF. The DNA of the CDR3 is TGCGCCAGCAGCTTGTGGGGACAGGTTGATGAAAAACTGTTTTTT. The gene calls are TRBV5-1 and TRBJ1-4; 8 bases align to TRBD1. CDR3 length: 15 amino acids. V shed 1 base, J shed 6 bases, and the junction held 5 bases outside the gene matches. Germline-derived CDR1 and CDR2 are SGHRS and YFSETQ.

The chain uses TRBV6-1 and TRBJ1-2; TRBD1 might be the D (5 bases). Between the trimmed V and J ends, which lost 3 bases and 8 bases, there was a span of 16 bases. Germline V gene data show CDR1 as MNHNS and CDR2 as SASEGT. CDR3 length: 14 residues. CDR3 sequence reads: CASSEGREYGGYTF. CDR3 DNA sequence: TGTGCCAGCAGTGAGGGCAGGGAATATGGAGGCTACACCTTC.

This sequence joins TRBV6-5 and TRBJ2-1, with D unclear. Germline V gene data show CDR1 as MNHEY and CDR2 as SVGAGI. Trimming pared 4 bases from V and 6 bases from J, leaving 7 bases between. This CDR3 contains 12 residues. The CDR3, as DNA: TGTGCCAGCAGTTCCCAAGGCAATGAGCAGTTCTTC. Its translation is CASSSQGNEQFF.

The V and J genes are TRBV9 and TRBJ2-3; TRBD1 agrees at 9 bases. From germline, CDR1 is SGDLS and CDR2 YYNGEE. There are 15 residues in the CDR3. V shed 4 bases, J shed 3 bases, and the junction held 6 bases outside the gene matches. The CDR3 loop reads CASSPRTGETDTQYF. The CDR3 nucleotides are TGTGCCAGCAGCCCAAGGACAGGGGAGACAGATACGCAGTATTTT.

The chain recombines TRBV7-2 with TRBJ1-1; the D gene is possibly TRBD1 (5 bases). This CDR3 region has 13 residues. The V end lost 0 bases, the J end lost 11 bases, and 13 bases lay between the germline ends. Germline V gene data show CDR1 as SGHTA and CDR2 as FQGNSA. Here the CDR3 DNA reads TGTGCCAGCAGCTTAGCTGTCGAGGGGCTTGCTTTCTTT. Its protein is CASSLAVEGLAFF.

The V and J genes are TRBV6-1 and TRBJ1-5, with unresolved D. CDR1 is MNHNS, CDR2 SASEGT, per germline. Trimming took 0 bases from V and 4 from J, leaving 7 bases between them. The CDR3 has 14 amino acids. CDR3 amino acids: CASSEASRNQPQHF. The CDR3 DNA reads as TGTGCCAGCAGTGAAGCGTCCAGAAATCAGCCCCAGCATTTT.

The CDR3 region is CAWSVDTSGSYEQYF. Written as DNA, the CDR3 is TGTGCCTGGAGTGTTGATACTAGCGGATCCTACGAGCAGTACTTC. V and J are TRBV30 and TRBJ2-7; the match to TRBD2 covers 8 bases. Losses at the gene ends were 0 bases for V and 1 base for J; bases not matched to a gene: 5. Germline CDR1 is GTSNPN and CDR2 is SVGIG (reference sequence). This CDR3 is 15 amino acids long.

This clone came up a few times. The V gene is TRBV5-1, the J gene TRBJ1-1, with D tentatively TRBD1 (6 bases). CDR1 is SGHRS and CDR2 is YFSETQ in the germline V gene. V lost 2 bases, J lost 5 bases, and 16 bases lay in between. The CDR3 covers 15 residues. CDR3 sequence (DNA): TGCGCCAGCAGCTTATTTGTATCAGGGGAGACTGAAGCTTTCTTT. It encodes CASSLFVSGETEAFF.

The CDR3: CASSITGGYNEQFF. The DNA of the CDR3 is TGTGCCAGCAGCATAACAGGGGGGTACAATGAGCAGTTCTTC. The chain is built from TRBV5-4 and TRBJ2-1, with TRBD1 identical over 8 bases. The trim removed 4 bases at V and 4 bases at J, leaving 4 bases unmatched. Germline loops: CDR1 SGHNT, CDR2 YYREEE (reference sequence). The CDR3 contains 14 residues.

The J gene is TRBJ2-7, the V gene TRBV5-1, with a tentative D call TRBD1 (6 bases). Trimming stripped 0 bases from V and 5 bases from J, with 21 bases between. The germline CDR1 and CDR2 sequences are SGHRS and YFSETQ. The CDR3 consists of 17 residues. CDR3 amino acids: CASSLDSLGRGSDEQYF. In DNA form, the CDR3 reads TGCGCCAGCAGCTTGGATAGTTTAGGCAGGGGCTCGGACGAGCAGTACTTC.

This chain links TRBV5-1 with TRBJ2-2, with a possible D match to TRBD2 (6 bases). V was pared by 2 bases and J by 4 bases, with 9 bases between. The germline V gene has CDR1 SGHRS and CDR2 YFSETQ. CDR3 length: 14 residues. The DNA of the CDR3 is TGCGCCAGCAGCTTCGGAGGGGTCACCGGGGAGCTGTTTTTT. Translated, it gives CASSFGGVTGELFF.

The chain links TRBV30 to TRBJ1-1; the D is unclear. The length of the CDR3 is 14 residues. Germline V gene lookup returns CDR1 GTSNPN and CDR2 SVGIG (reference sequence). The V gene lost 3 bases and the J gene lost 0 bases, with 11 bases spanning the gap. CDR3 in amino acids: CAWSSQRVNTEAFF. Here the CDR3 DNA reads TGTGCCTGGAGCTCCCAAAGGGTGAACACTGAAGCTTTCTTT.